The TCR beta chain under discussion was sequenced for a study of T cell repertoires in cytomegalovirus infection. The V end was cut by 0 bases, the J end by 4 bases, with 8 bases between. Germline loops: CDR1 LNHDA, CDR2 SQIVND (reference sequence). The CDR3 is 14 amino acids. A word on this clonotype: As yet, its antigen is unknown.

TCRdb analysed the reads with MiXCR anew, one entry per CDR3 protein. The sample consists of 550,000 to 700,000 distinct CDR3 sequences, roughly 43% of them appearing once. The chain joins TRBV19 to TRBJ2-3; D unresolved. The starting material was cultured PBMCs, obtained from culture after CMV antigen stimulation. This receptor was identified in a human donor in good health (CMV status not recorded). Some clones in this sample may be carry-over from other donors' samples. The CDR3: CASSIDYRSDTQYF. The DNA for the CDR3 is TGTGCCAGTAGTATAGACTACCGATCAGATACGCAGTATTTT.